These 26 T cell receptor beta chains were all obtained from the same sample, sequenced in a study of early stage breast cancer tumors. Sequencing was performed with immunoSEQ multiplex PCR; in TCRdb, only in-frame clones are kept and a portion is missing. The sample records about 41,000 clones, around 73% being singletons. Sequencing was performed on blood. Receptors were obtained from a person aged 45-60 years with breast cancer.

CDR3 in amino acids: CASGRRTSLQETQYF. In nucleotides, the CDR3 is TGTGCCAGCGGAAGGAGGACTAGCCTCCAAGAGACCCAGTACTTC. V is TRBV2 and J is TRBJ2-5, with TRBD2 matching over 8 bases. This CDR3 contains 15 residues. With 8 bases clipped from V and 1 base from J, the junction kept 9 bases outside the gene matches. Germline CDR1 is SNHLY and CDR2 is FYNNEI.

The chain's CDR3 is CASSIERGQYGYTF. For the CDR3, the DNA is TGTGCCAGTAGTATAGAGAGAGGGCAGTATGGCTACACCTTC. The chain recombines TRBV19 with TRBJ1-2; D is uncertain. The CDR3 runs to 14 residues. V was cut by 0 bases and J by 5 bases, with 10 bases left in between. CDR1 and CDR2 from the germline V gene are LNHDA and SQIVND (reference sequence).

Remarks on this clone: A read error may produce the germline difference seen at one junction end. The CDR3: CASSLSDSNTQYF. The CDR3 nucleotides read TGTGCTAGCAGCCTCTCGGACAGTAATACGCAGTATTTT. This chain joins TRBV7-7 and TRBJ2-3; tentative D call: TRBD1 (6 bases). Germline CDR1 and CDR2: SSHAT and FNYEAQ (reference sequence). CDR3 length: 13 residues.

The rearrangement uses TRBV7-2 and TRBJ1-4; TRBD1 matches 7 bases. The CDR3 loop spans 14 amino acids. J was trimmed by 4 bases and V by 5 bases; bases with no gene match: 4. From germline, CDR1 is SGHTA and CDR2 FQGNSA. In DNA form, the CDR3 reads TGTGCCAGCAGCAGGGACAGCGATAATGAAAAACTGTTTTTT. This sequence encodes CASSRDSDNEKLFF. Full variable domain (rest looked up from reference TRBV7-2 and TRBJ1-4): GAGVSQSPSNKVTEKGKDVELRCDPISGHTALYWYRQSLGQGLEFLIYFQGNSAPDKSGLPSDRFSAERTGGSVSTLTIQRTQQEDSAVYLCASSRDSDNEKLFFGSGTQLSVL.

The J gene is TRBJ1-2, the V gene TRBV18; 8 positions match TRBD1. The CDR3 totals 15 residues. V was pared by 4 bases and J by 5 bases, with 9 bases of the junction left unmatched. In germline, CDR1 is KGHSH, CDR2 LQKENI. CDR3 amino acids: CASSQTTGGEYGYTF. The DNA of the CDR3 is TGTGCCAGCTCACAAACAACAGGGGGAGAATATGGCTACACCTTC.

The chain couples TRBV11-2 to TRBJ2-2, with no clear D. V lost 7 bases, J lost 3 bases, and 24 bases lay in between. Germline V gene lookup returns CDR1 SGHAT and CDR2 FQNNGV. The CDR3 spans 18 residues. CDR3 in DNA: TGTGCCAGCACCCTCTCGGTTCCCGGCGTCAGCGACACCGGGGAGCTGTTTTTT. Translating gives CASTLSVPGVSDTGELFF.

The CDR3 sequence is CAISDRGALGTSMSWETQYF. The CDR3 region has the DNA TGTGCCATCAGTGATAGGGGAGCGTTGGGGACTAGCATGTCGTGGGAGACCCAGTACTTC. The rearrangement joins TRBV10-3 to TRBJ2-5, with TRBD2 identical over 9 bases. Germline V gives CDR1 ENHRY, CDR2 SYGVKD. CDR3 length: 20 amino acids. J lost 5 bases, V lost 3 bases, and 22 bases had no gene match.

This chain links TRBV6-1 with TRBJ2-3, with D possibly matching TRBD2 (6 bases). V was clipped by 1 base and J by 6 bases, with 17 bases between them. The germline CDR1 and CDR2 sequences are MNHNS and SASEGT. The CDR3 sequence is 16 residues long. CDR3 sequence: CASSEEWTTLSDTQYF. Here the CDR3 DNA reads TGTGCCAGCAGTGAAGAATGGACTACCCTTTCGGATACGCAGTATTTT.

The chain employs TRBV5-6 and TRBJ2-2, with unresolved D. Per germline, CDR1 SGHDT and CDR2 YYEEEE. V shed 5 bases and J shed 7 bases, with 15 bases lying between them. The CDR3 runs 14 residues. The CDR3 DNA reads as TGTGCCAGCAGGTCCCAGGCCGGCCTCGGGGAGCTGTTTTTT. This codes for CASRSQAGLGELFF.

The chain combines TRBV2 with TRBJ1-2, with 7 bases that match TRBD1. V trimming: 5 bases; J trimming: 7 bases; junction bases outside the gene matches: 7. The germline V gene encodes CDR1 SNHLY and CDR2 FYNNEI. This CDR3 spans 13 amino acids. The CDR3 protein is CASSTTGERGYTF. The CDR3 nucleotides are TGTGCCAGCAGTACTACAGGGGAGCGTGGCTACACCTTC.

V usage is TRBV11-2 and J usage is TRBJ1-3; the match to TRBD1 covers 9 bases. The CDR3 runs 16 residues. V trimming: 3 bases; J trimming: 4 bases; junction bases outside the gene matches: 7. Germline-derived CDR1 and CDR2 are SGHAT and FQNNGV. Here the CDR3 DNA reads TGTGCCAGCAGCTTCACAGGGGGCGCGGGGGGAAACACCATATATTTT. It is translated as CASSFTGGAGGNTIYF.

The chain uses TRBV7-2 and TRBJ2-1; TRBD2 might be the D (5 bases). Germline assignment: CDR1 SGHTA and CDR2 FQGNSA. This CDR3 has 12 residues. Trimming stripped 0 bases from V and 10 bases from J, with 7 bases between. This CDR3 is CASSLAGREQFF. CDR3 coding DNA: TGTGCCAGCAGCTTAGCGGGGAGAGAGCAGTTCTTC.

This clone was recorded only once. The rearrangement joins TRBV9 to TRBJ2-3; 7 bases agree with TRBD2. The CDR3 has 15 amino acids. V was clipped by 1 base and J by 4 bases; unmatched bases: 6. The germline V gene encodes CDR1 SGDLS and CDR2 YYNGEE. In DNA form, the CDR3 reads TGTGCCAGCAGCGTAACTAGCGAGGGCGCAGATACGCAGTATTTT. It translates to CASSVTSEGADTQYF.

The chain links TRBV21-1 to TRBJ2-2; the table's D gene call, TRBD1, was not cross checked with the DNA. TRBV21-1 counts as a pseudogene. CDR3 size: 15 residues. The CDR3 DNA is TGTGCCAGCAGCCTAAGGGGAAAAGGTACCGGGGAGCTGTTTTTT. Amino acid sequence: CASSLRGKGTGELFF.

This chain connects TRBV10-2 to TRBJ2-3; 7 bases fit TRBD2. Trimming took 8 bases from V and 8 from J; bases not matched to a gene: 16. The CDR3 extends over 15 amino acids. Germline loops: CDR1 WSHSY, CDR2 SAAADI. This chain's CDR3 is CASAIGEGPLGTQYF. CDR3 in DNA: TGCGCCAGCGCCATAGGGGAGGGCCCCTTGGGTACGCAGTATTTT.

CDR3 in amino acids: CASSQQTTGGWTDTQYF. In nucleotides, the CDR3 is TGTGCCAGCAGCCAACAAACAACAGGGGGCTGGACAGATACGCAGTATTTT. J is TRBJ2-3 and V is TRBV7-3, with TRBD1 matching 9 bases. Germline assignment: CDR1 SGHTA and CDR2 FQGTGA. CDR3 length equals 17 residues. V lost 5 bases, J lost 3 bases, and 12 bases stayed unmatched.

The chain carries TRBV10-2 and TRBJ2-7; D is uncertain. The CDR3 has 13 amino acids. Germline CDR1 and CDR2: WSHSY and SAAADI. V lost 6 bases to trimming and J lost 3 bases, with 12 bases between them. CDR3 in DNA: TGCGCCAGCAGCACGCAGGCCTTCTACGAGCAGTACGTC. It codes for CASSTQAFYEQYV.

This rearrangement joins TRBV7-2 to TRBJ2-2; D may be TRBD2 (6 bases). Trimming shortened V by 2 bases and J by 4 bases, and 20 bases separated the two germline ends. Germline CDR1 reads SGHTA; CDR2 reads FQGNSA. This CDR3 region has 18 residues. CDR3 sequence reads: CASSLRDTRTISTGELFF. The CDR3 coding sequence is TGTGCCAGCAGCTTAAGGGATACCCGGACTATCTCCACCGGGGAGCTGTTTTTT.

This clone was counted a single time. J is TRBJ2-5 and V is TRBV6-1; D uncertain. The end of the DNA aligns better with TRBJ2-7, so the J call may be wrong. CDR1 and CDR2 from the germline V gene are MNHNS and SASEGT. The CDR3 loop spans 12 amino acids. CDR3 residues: CASSGPPYEQYF. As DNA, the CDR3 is TGTGCCAGCAGTGGTCCACCCTACGAGCAGTACTTC.

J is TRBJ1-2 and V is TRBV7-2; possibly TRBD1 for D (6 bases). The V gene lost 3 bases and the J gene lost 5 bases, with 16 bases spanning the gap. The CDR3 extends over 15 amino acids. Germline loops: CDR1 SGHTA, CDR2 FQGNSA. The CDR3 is CASSFSGVVGYGYTF. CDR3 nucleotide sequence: TGTGCCAGCAGCTTTTCAGGGGTGGTTGGGTATGGCTACACCTTC. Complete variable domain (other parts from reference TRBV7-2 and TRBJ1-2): GAGVSQSPSNKVTEKGKDVELRCDPISGHTALYWYRQSLGQGLEFLIYFQGNSAPDKSGLPSDRFSAERTGGSVSTLTIQRTQQEDSAVYLCASSFSGVVGYGYTFGSGTRLTVV.

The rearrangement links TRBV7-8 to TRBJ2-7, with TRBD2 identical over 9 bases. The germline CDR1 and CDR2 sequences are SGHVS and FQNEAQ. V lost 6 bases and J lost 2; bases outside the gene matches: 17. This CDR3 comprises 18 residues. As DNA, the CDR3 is TGTGCCAGCAGAAAGGGGCGGGAGGGTGGATTAATCCCCTACGAGCAGTACTTC. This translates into CASRKGREGGLIPYEQYF. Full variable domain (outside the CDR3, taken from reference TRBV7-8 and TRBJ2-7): GAGVSQSPRYKVAKRGQDVALRCDPISGHVSLFWYQQALGQGPEFLTYFQNEAQLDKSGLPSDRFFAERPEGSVSTLKIQRTQQEDSAVYLCASRKGREGGLIPYEQYFGPGTRLTVT.

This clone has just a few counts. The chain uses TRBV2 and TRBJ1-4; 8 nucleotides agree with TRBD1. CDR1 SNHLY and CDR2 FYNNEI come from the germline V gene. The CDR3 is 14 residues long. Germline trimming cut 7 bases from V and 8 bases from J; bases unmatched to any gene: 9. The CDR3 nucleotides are TGTGCCAGCACCGTGACAGGGGTAGGAGAAAAACTGTTTTTT. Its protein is CASTVTGVGEKLFF.

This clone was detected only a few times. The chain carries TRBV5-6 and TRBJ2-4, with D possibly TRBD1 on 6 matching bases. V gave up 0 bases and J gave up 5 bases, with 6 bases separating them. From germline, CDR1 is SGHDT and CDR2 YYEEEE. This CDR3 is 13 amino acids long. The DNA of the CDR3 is TGTGCCAGCAGCTTGGGGACAGAAAACATTCAGTACTTC. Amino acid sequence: CASSLGTENIQYF.

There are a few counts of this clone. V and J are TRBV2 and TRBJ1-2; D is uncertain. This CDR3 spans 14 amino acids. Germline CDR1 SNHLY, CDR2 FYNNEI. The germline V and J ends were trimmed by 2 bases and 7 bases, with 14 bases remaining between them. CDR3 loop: CASSERVGPGGYTF. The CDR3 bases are TGTGCCAGCAGTGAACGAGTCGGTCCTGGTGGCTACACCTTC.

This chain's CDR3 is CASSEPISGQASYEQYF. The CDR3 DNA reads as TGTGCCAGCAGTGAACCAATCTCAGGACAGGCCTCCTACGAGCAGTACTTC. The gene calls are TRBV25-1 and TRBJ2-7, with TRBD1 matching 7 bases. The trim removed 2 bases at V and 0 bases at J, leaving 10 bases unmatched. Per germline, CDR1 MGHDK and CDR2 SYGVNS. There are 17 residues in the CDR3.

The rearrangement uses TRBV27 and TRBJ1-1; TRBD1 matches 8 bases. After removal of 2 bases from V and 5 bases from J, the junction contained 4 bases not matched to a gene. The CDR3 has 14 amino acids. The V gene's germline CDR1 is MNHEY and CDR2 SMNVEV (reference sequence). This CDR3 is CASSLTTGGTEAFF. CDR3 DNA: TGTGCCAGCAGTTTAACTACAGGGGGTACTGAAGCTTTCTTT.